This T cell receptor beta chain comes out of a study of shared clonotypes between healthy human individuals. Findings and limits, study-wide: Generally, estimated richness proved larger in naive subsets than it did in memory subsets.

Sequenced by immunoSEQ multiplex PCR; TCRdb stores in-frame clones only, minus some. The sample holds over 150,000 clones, around 63% seen once. The CDR3 is 15 residues long. Germline V gene sequence: CDR1 SGHRS, CDR2 YFSETQ. The V gene lost 4 bases and the J gene lost 8 bases, with 18 bases spanning the gap. Ten or more counts support this clone. Its antigen is undetermined. Sequencing used memory CD4+ T cells sorted from blood. The subset is: CD45RA-negative fraction. V and J are TRBV5-1 and TRBJ2-2; D perhaps matches TRBD2 (5 bases). The receptor was derived from a man in his thirties or forties in good health. CDR3 residues: CASSPQEAGLGELFF. Written as DNA, the CDR3 is TGCGCCAGCAGCCCCCAGGAGGCCGGTCTAGGGGAGCTGTTTTTT.